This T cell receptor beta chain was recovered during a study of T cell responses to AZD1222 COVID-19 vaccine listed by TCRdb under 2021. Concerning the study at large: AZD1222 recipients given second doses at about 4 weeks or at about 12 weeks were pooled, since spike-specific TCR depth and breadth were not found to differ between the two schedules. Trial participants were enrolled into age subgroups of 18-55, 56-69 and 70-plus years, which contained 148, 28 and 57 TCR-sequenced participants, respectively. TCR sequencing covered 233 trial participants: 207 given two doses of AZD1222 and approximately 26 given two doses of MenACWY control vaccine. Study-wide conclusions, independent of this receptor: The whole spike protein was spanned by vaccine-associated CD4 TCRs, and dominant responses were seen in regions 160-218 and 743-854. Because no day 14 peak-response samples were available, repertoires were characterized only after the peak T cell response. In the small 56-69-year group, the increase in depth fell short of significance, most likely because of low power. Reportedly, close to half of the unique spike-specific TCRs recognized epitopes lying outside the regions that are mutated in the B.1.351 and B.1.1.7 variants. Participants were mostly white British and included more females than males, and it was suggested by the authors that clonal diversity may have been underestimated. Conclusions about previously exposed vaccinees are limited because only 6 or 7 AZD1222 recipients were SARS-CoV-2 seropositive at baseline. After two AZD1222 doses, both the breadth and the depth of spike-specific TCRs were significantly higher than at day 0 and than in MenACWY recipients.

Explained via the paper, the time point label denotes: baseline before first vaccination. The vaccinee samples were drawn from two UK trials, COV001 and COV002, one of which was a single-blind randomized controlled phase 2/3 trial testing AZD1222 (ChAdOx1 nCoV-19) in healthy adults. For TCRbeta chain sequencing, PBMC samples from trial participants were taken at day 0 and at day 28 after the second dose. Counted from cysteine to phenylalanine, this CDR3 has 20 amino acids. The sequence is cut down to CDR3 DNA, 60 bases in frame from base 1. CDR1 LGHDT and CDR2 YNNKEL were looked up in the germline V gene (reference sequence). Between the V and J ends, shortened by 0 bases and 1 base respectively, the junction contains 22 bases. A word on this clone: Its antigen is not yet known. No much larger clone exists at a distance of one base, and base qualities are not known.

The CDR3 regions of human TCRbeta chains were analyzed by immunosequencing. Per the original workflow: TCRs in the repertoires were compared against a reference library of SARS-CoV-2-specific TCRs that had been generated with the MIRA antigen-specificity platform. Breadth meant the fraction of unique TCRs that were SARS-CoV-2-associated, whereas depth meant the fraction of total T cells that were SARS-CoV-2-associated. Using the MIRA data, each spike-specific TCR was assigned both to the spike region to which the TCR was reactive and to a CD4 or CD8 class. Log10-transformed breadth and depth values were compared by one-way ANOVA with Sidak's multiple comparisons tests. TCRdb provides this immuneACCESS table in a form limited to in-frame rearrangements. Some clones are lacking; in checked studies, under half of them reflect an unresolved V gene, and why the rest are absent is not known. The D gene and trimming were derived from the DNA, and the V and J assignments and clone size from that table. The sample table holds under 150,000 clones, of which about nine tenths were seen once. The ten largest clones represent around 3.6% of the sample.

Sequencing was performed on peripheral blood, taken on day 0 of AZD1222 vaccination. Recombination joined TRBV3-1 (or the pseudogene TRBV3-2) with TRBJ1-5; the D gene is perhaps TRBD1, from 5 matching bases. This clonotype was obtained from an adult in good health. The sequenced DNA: TGTGCCAGCAGCCAAGAAACCGTACGGGGGTTTTTGGGAAGCAATCAGCCCCAGCATTTT. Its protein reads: CASSQETVRGFLGSNQPQHF.